These 18 T cell receptor beta chains were sequenced from one sample in a study of blood T cell repertoires in COVID-19. The table came from immunoSEQ multiplex PCR; TCRdb's copy has only in-frame clones and leaves some out. The data show about 140,000 clones, with around 81% seen just once and about 7.5% held by the top ten. Sequencing was performed on peripheral blood. Receptors originate from a human donor in a cohort sampled during active COVID-19.

This clone is a singleton in its sample. The CDR3 sequence: CASSLGSSGRGYEQYF. CDR3 DNA: TGTGCCAGCAGCCTAGGTAGTAGCGGGAGGGGCTACGAGCAGTACTTC. The gene calls are TRBV7-2 and TRBJ2-7; 11 bases agree with TRBD2. The CDR3 is made up of 16 amino acids. Germline-derived CDR1 and CDR2 are SGHTA and FQGNSA. The trim removed 5 bases at V and 3 bases at J, leaving 9 bases unmatched.

The sample holds one count of this clone. The V call is TRBV7-2, the J call TRBJ2-5; 7 nucleotides line up with TRBD1. After removal of 0 bases from V and 5 bases from J, the junction contained 3 bases not matched to a gene. This CDR3 has 14 residues. Germline CDR1 SGHTA, CDR2 FQGNSA. The CDR3 spells CASSLAGGVETQYF. The CDR3 nucleotides read TGTGCCAGCAGCTTAGCAGGGGGCGTCGAGACCCAGTACTTC.

V gene TRBV20-1 combines with J gene TRBJ2-7; D gene ambiguous. V lost 3 bases and J 4 bases, leaving 10 bases between the germline ends. The CDR3 loop spans 12 amino acids. Looked up from germline, CDR1 is DFQATT and CDR2 is SNEGSKA (reference sequence). CDR3 sequence (DNA): TGCAGTGCTAGTGGTCAGGCTTACGAGCAGTACTTC. Translation gives CSASGQAYEQYF.

This sequence joins TRBV5-8 and TRBJ2-6; 7 nucleotides align to TRBD1. Germline V gives CDR1 SGHTS, CDR2 YDEGEE. Unmatched junction bases numbered 12, after V lost 0 bases and J lost 0 bases. This CDR3 has 20 amino acids. CDR3 nucleotide sequence: TGTGCCAGCAGCTTGGAGTTAGGGAGACAGGGCCTCTCTGGGGCCAACGTCCTGACTTTC. It is translated as CASSLELGRQGLSGANVLTF. Combining the CDR3 with reference TRBV5-8 and TRBJ2-6 gives the whole variable domain EAGVTQSPTHLIKTRGQQATLRCSPISGHTSVYWYQQALGLGLQFLLWYDEGEERNRGNFPPRFSGRQFPNYSSELNVNALELEDSALYLCASSLELGRQGLSGANVLTFGAGSRLTVL.

The chain joins TRBV19 to TRBJ1-5; a weak D match, TRBD1 (6 bases). Trimming removed 4 bases at V and 1 base at J, with 20 bases between. The germline CDR1 and CDR2 sequences are LNHDA and SQIVND (reference sequence). There are 18 residues in the CDR3. CDR3 sequence: CASSTGPGQGFSNQPQHF. The DNA for the CDR3 is TGTGCCAGTAGTACGGGCCCGGGGCAGGGGTTCAGCAATCAGCCCCAGCATTTT.

CDR3 residues: CASSGGLADPGYEQYF. CDR3 sequence (DNA): TGTGCCAGCAGCGGGGGACTAGCGGACCCAGGCTACGAGCAGTACTTC. The chain recombines TRBV28 with TRBJ2-7; 11 bases are shared with TRBD2. This CDR3 is 16 amino acids long. Germline V gives CDR1 MDHEN, CDR2 SYDVKM. V was pared by 6 bases and J by 3 bases, with 10 bases of the junction left unmatched. The full variable domain, rest sourced from reference TRBV28 and TRBJ2-7, is DVKVTQSSRYLVKRTGEKVFLECVQDMDHENMFWYRQDPGLGLRLIYFSYDVKMKEKGDIPEGYSVSREKKERFSLILESASTNQTSMYLCASSGGLADPGYEQYFGPGTRLTVT.

The chain links TRBV28 to TRBJ1-6; D might be TRBD1 (5 bases). The germline CDR1 and CDR2 sequences are MDHEN and SYDVKM. CDR3 size: 16 residues. Trimming left V 5 bases short and J 8 bases short, with 19 bases between. The CDR3 DNA is TGTGCCAGCAGTCCATGGGATGGGGGGGTCGATTCACCCCTCCACTTT. The encoded protein is CASSPWDGGVDSPLHF. The full variable domain, rest sourced from reference TRBV28 and TRBJ1-6, is DVKVTQSSRYLVKRTGEKVFLECVQDMDHENMFWYRQDPGLGLRLIYFSYDVKMKEKGDIPEGYSVSREKKERFSLILESASTNQTSMYLCASSPWDGGVDSPLHFGNGTRLTVT.

The chain has TRBV28 and TRBJ2-7; D is possibly TRBD2 (5 bases). In germline, CDR1 is MDHEN, CDR2 SYDVKM. V shed 2 bases and J shed 10 bases, with 12 bases lying between them. This CDR3 is 12 amino acids long. The CDR3 reads CASSLGDSVQYF. CDR3 in DNA: TGTGCCAGCAGTTTAGGAGATAGCGTACAGTACTTC.

This chain connects TRBV27 to TRBJ2-1; D is undetermined. Germline CDR1 reads MNHEY; CDR2 reads SMNVEV (reference sequence). CDR3 length: 16 residues. V was trimmed by 3 bases and J by 5 bases, leaving 17 bases between them. The CDR3 reads CASSFSRRTIHNEQFF. CDR3 nucleotide sequence: TGTGCCAGCAGTTTCTCGAGGAGAACGATCCACAATGAGCAGTTCTTC.

V usage is TRBV4-3 and J usage is TRBJ1-2; a weak D match, TRBD1 (6 bases). Trimming removed 0 bases from V and 5 bases from J, with 16 bases in between. The CDR3 totals 16 residues. Germline V lookup: CDR1 LGHNA, CDR2 YSLEER. In DNA, the CDR3 is TGCGCCAGCAGCCAAGAAGGAAGGACAGACGTTTATGGCTACACCTTC. This encodes CASSQEGRTDVYGYTF.

This clone has just a few counts. The CDR3 protein is CASRPDRNYGYTF. In DNA, the CDR3 is TGTGCCAGCAGACCCGACAGGAACTATGGCTACACCTTC. V and J are TRBV6-5 and TRBJ1-2, with D possibly being TRBD1 (6 bases). The CDR3 consists of 13 residues. The germline V and J ends were trimmed by 6 bases and 2 bases, with 10 bases remaining between them. CDR1 is MNHEY and CDR2 is SVGAGI in the germline V gene.

This clone is a singleton in its sample. The rearrangement uses TRBV4-2 and TRBJ2-2; D remains ambiguous. The length of the CDR3 is 16 residues. Deletions cut 1 base from V and 0 bases from J, with 9 bases between. Germline assignment: CDR1 LGHNA and CDR2 YNFKEQ. The CDR3 DNA follows: TGTGCCAGCAGCCAAGTTCGTATCTCGAACACCGGGGAGCTGTTTTTT. This translates into CASSQVRISNTGELFF.

The chain employs TRBV19 and TRBJ1-2, with 7 positions matching TRBD1. The ends lost 5 bases at V and 6 bases at J; junction bases unmatched: 6. CDR1 is LNHDA and CDR2 is SQIVND in the germline V gene (reference sequence). The CDR3 sequence is 13 residues long. The CDR3 here is CASSPDRVNGYTF. CDR3 nucleotides: TGTGCCAGTAGTCCCGACAGGGTTAATGGCTACACCTTC.

The chain combines TRBV28 with TRBJ1-2; D is undetermined. V was shortened by 7 bases and J by 3 bases, with 15 bases between the two germline ends. The CDR3 covers 14 residues. Germline-derived CDR1 and CDR2 are MDHEN and SYDVKM. CDR3 loop: CASTPSGFDYGYTF. CDR3 DNA sequence: TGTGCCAGCACCCCGTCGGGTTTTGACTATGGCTACACCTTC.

The V and J genes are TRBV10-2 and TRBJ2-7; D unclear. Germline CDR1 reads WSHSY; CDR2 reads SAAADI. The length of the CDR3 is 13 residues. The V end lost 3 bases, the J end lost 2 bases, and 8 bases lay between the germline ends. As DNA, the CDR3 is TGCGCCAGCAGTGATACACGGGCCTACGAGCAGTACTTC. Translation gives CASSDTRAYEQYF.

To note about this clone: The same CDR3 is also encoded by other DNA sequences in this sample. The chain recombines TRBV20-1 with TRBJ1-2; a weak D match, TRBD1 (5 bases). Deletions cut 6 bases from V and 4 bases from J, with 9 bases between. The germline CDR1 and CDR2 sequences are DFQATT and SNEGSKA (reference sequence). This CDR3 spans 11 amino acids. The CDR3: CSARGAYGYTF. The CDR3 DNA sequence: TGCAGTGCCCGTGGGGCCTATGGCTACACCTTC.

By share, this clone counts as medium-sized. This chain uses TRBV25-1 with TRBJ2-2, with D tentatively TRBD2 (5 bases). Trimming cost V 4 bases and J 2 bases, with 11 bases left between them. CDR3 length: 15 amino acids. The germline CDR1 and CDR2 sequences are MGHDK and SYGVNS. CDR3 coding DNA: TGTGCCAGCAGTGTCCGGACGGGAAACACCGGGGAGCTGTTTTTT. Encoded protein: CASSVRTGNTGELFF.

The chain links TRBV14 to TRBJ2-3; the match to TRBD2 covers 12 bases. The CDR3 is 19 residues long. Germline V CDR1 and CDR2: SGHDN, FVKESK. V lost 3 bases and J lost 0; bases outside the gene matches: 10. The DNA of the CDR3 is TGTGCCAGCAGCCACAGACTAGCGGGAGACAGCACGAGCACAGATACGCAGTATTTT. Encoded protein: CASSHRLAGDSTSTDTQYF.